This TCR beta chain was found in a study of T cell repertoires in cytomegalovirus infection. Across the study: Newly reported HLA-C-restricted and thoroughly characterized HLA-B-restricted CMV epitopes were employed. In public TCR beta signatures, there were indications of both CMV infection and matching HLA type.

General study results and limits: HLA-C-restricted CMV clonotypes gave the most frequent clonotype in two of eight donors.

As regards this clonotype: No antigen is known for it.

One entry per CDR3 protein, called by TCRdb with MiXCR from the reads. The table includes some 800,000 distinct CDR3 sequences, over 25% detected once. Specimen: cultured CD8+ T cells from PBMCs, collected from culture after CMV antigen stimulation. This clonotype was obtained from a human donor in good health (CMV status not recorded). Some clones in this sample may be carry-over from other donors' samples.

CDR3 loop: CASSSGTSGARGHNEQFF. In nucleotides, the CDR3 is TGTGCCAGCAGTTCCGGGACTAGCGGGGCCAGAGGCCACAATGAGCAGTTCTTC. This chain joins TRBV2 and TRBJ2-1, with 13 bases aligning to TRBD2. This CDR3 has 18 residues. From germline, CDR1 is SNHLY and CDR2 FYNNEI. V gave up 5 bases and J gave up 5 bases; unmatched junction bases: 12. Based on the CDR3 plus reference TRBV2 and TRBJ2-1, the full variable domain is EPEVTQTPSHQVTQMGQEVILRCVPISNHLYFYWYRQILGQKVEFLVSFYNNEISEKSEIFDDQFSVERPDGSNFTLKIRSTKLEDSAMYFCASSSGTSGARGHNEQFFGPGTRLTVL.